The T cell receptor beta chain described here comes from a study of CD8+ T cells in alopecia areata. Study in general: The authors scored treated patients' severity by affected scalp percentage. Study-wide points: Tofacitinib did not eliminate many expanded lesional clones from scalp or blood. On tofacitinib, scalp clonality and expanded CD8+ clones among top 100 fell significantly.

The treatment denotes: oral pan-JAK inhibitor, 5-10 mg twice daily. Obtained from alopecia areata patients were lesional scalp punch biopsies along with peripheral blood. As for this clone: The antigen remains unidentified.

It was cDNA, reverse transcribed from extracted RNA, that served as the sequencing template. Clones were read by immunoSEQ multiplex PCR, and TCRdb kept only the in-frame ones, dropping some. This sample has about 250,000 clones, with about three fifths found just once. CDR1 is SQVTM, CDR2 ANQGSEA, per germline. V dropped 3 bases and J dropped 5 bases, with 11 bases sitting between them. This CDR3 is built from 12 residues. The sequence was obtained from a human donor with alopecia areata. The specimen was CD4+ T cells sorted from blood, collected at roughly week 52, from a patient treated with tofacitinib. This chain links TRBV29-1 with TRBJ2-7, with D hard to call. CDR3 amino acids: CSVDWGTHEQYF. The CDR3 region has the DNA TGCAGCGTTGATTGGGGAACCCACGAGCAGTACTTC.